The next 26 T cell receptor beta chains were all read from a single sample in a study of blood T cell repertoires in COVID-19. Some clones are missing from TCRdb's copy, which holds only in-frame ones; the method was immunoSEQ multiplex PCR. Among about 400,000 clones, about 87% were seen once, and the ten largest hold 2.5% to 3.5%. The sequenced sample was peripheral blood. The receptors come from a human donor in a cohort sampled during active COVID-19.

CDR3 in DNA: TGTGCCTCATGCCAGGGGGCGGTAGATACGCAGTATTTT. Protein: CASCQGAVDTQYF. The chain couples TRBV10-3 to TRBJ2-3; 8 bases are shared with TRBD1. CDR3 size: 13 residues. The germline gives CDR1 ENHRY, CDR2 SYGVKD. Losses at the gene ends were 11 bases for V and 5 bases for J; bases not matched to a gene: 9.

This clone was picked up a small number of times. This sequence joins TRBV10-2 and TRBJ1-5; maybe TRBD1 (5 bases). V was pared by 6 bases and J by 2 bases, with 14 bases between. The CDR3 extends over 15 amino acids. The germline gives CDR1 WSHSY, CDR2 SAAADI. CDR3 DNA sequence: TGCGCCAGCAGGGACCAGACAGACGGCAATCAGCCCCAGCATTTT. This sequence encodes CASRDQTDGNQPQHF.

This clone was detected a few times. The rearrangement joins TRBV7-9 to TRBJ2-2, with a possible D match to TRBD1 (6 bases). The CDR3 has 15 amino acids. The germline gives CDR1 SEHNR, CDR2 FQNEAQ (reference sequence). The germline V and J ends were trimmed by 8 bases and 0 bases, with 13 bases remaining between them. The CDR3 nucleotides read TGTGCCAGCGGTGGGGACAAACCGAACACCGGGGAGCTGTTTTTT. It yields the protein CASGGDKPNTGELFF.

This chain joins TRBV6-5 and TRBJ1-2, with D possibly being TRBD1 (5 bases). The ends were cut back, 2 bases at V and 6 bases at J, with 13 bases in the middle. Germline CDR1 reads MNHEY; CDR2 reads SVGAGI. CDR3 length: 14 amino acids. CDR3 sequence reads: CASSYQSGKNGYTF. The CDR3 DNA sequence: TGTGCCAGCAGTTACCAGTCAGGGAAGAATGGCTACACCTTC.

The CDR3 DNA reads as TGTGCCTGGAGTGTCCCAAAAATAGTGGGAGTCACAGATACGCAGTATTTT. This gives the protein CAWSVPKIVGVTDTQYF. The chain has TRBV30 and TRBJ2-3; D may be TRBD2 (5 bases). Germline CDR1 reads GTSNPN; CDR2 reads SVGIG (reference sequence). The CDR3 loop spans 17 amino acids. Deletions cut 0 bases from V and 2 bases from J, with 18 bases between.

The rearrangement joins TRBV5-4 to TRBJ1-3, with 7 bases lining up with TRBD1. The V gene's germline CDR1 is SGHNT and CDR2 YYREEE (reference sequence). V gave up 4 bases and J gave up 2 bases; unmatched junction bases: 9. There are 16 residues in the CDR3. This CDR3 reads CASSLGVQGAGNTIYF. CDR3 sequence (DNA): TGTGCCAGCAGCCTGGGGGTCCAGGGGGCTGGAAACACCATATATTTT.

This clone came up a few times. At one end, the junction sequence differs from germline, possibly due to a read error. For the CDR3, the DNA is TGCGCCAGCAGCTGGGGACAGATGGTTCCTTTC. Its protein product is CASSWGQMVPF. The chain is built from TRBV5-1 and TRBJ2-7; 7 bases are shared with TRBD1. This CDR3 region has 11 residues. The germline V gene has CDR1 SGHRS and CDR2 YFSETQ.

CDR3 nucleotides: TGCGCCAGCAGCTCGACAGGGAGTGAAAAACTGTTTTTT. Its translation: CASSSTGSEKLFF. V gene TRBV5-1 combines with J gene TRBJ1-4, with 7 bases aligning to TRBD1. V trimming: 3 bases; J trimming: 7 bases; junction bases outside the gene matches: 3. Per the germline V gene, CDR1 is SGHRS and CDR2 is YFSETQ. The CDR3 loop spans 13 amino acids.

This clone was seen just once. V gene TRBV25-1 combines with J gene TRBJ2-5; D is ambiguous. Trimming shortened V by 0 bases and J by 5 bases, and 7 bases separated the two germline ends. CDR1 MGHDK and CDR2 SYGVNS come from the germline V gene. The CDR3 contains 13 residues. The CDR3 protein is CASSEYGEETQYF. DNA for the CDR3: TGTGCCAGCAGTGAATACGGTGAGGAGACCCAGTACTTC.

For the CDR3, the DNA is TGTGCCAGCAGCTTATCCGGGAGTTCGGGAGAGACCCAGTACTTC. Residues: CASSLSGSSGETQYF. The J gene is TRBJ2-5, the V gene TRBV7-2; TRBD2 might be the D (6 bases). Deletions cut 2 bases from V and 4 bases from J, with 14 bases between. This CDR3 is built from 15 residues. The germline gives CDR1 SGHTA, CDR2 FQGNSA.

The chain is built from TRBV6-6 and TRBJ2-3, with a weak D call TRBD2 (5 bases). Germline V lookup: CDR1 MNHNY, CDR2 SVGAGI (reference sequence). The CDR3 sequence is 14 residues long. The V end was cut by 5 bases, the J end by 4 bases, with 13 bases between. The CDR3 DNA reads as TGTGCCAGCAGTAAGATGGACTCCGCAGATACGCAGTATTTT. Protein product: CASSKMDSADTQYF.

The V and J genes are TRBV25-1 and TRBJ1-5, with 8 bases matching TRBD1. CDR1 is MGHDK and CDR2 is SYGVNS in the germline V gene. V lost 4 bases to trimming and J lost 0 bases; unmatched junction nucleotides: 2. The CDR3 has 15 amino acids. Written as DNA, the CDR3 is TGTGCCAGCAGTGCACAGGGGGATAGCAATCAGCCCCAGCATTTT. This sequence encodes CASSAQGDSNQPQHF. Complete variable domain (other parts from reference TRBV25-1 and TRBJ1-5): EADIYQTPRYLVIGTGKKITLECSQTMGHDKMYWYQQDPGMELHLIHYSYGVNSTEKGDLSSESTVSRIRTEHFPLTLESARPSHTSQYLCASSAQGDSNQPQHFGDGTRLSIL.

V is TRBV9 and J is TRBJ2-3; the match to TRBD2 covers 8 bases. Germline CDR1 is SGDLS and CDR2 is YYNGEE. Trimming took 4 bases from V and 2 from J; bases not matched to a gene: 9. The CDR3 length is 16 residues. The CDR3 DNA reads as TGTGCCAGCAGCCCTACTCCACTAGCGGCCACAGATACGCAGTATTTT. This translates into CASSPTPLAATDTQYF.

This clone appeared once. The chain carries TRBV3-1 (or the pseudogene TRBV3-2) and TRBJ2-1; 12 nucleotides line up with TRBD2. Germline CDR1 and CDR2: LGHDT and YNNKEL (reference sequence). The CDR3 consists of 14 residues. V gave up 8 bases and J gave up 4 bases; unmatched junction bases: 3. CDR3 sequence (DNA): TGTGCCAGCGCCGGGACTAGCGGGTACAATGAGCAGTTCTTC. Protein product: CASAGTSGYNEQFF.

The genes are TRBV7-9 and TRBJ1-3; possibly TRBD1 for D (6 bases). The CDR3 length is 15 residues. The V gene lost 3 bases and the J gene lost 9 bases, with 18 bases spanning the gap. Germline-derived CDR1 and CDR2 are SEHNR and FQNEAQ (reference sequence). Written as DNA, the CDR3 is TGTGCCAGCAGCTTTTTTTCGACAGGCCGAAGCACCATATATTTT. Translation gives CASSFFSTGRSTIYF.

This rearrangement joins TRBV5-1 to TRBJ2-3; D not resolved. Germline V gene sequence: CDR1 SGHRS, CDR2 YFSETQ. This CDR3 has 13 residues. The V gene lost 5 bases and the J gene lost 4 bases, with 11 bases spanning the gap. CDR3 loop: CASRPEAPDTQYF. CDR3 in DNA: TGCGCCAGCAGACCTGAGGCCCCAGATACGCAGTATTTT.

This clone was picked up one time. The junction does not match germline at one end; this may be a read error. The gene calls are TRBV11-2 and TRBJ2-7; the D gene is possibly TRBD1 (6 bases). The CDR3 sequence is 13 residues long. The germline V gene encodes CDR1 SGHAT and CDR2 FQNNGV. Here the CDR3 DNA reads TGTGCCAGCAGCTTAGATCGGGACACCAGCCTCAACTTC. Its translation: CASSLDRDTSLNF.

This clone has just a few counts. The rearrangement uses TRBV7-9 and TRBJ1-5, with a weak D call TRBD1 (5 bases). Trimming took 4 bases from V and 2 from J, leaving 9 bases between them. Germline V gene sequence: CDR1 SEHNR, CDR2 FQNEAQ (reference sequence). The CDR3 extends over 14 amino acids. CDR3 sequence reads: CASSSGVGNQPQHF. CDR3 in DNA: TGTGCCAGCAGCTCGGGGGTTGGCAATCAGCCCCAGCATTTT.

CDR3 in amino acids: CASSQLLVPGELFF. The CDR3 nucleotides read TGCGCCAGCAGCCAACTGCTAGTCCCCGGGGAGCTGTTTTTT. The genes are TRBV4-1 and TRBJ2-2; D remains unclear. The germline gives CDR1 MGHRA, CDR2 YSYEKL. The V gene lost 2 bases and the J gene lost 6 bases, with 10 bases spanning the gap. This CDR3 has 14 residues.

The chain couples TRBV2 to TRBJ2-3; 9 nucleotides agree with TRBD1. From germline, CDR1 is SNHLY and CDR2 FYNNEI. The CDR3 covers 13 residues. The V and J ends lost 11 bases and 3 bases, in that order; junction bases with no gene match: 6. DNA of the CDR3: TGTGCCGGTGGGGACAGGGAGACAGATACGCAGTATTTT. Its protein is CAGGDRETDTQYF.

In nucleotides, the CDR3 is TGCGCCAGCAGCTCCGGGACAGGGGAGAATGAGCAGTTCTTC. Its translation: CASSSGTGENEQFF. The chain uses TRBV5-1 and TRBJ2-1; 10 nucleotides align to TRBD1. This CDR3 contains 14 residues. Trimming removed 3 bases from V and 7 bases from J; junction bases left unmatched: 4. The germline V gene encodes CDR1 SGHRS and CDR2 YFSETQ.

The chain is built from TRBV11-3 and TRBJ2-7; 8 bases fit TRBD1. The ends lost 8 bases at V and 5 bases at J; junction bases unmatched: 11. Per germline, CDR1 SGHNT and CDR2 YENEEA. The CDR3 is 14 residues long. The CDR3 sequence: CASSPGGWSHEQYF. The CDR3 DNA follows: TGTGCCAGCTCCCCAGGGGGCTGGTCCCACGAGCAGTACTTC.

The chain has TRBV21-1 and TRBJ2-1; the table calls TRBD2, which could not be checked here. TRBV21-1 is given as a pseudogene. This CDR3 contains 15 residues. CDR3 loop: CASSMASGAWDEQFF. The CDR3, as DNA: TGTGCCAGCAGCATGGCTAGCGGGGCCTGGGATGAGCAGTTCTTC.

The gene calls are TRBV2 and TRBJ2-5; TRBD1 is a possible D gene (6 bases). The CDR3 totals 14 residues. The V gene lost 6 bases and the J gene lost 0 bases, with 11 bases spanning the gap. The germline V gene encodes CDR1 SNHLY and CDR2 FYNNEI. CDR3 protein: CASRLTGYQETQYF. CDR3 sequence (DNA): TGTGCCAGCAGACTGACAGGATACCAAGAGACCCAGTACTTC.

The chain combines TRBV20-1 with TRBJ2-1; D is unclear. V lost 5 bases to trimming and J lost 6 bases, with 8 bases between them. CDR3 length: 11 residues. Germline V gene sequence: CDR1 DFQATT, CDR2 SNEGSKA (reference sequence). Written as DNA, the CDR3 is TGCAGTGCTCTATGGTCCAATGAGCAGTTCTTC. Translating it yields CSALWSNEQFF.

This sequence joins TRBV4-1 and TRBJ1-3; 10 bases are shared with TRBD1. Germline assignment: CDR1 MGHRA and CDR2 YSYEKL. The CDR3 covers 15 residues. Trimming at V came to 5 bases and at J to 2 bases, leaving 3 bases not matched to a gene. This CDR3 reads CASSYGTGAGNTIYF. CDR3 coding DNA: TGCGCCAGCAGCTACGGGACAGGGGCTGGAAACACCATATATTTT.